This TCR beta chain was obtained from a study of blood T cell repertoires in COVID-19. Authors' data handling: From reference gene primer amplification, estimates of nucleated cell counts were derived. Only in-frame clones appear in the TCRdb table, and some are missing; sequencing was by immunoSEQ multiplex PCR. V and J calls and clone size are given by that table; D and trimming were obtained from the DNA. Among some 48,000 clones listed, around 85% were seen once. Sample: peripheral blood. The receptor's source is a woman aged 80 or over with acute or convalescent COVID-19.

Written as DNA, the CDR3 is TGTGCCAGCAGCTTAGATCTGGGGGCGACCACTGAAGCTTTCTTT. Protein product: CASSLDLGATTEAFF. This sequence joins TRBV7-9 and TRBJ1-1; D might be TRBD1 (6 bases). Germline V gene sequence: CDR1 SEHNR, CDR2 FQNEAQ (reference sequence). The V and J ends lost 1 base and 4 bases respectively, with 13 bases between them. The CDR3 length is 15 residues.